This TCR beta chain was sequenced during a study of sequential checkpoint blockade in melanoma. Study context: TCRbeta immunosequencing was performed on DNA from 75 to 95 pretreatment melanoma tumor samples.

Germline V gene data show CDR1 as SQVTM and CDR2 as ANQGSEA. CDR3 length: 13 residues. V lost 3 bases and J lost 10; bases outside the gene matches: 10. Treatment reported: randomized to nivolumab then ipilimumab (arm A) or the reverse (arm B). Patients had received no earlier DNA-damaging chemotherapy. Assay used: immunoSEQ multiplex PCR; TCRdb lists only in-frame clones, some missing. The top ten clones hold roughly 12% of a sample with thousands of clones, over 30% of them seen once. The gene calls are TRBV29-1 and TRBJ1-1, with 8 positions matching TRBD1. The specimen comprised tumor tissue (inferred from file names), sampled from a patient given nivolumab and ipilimumab in sequence. The sequence derives from a human donor with melanoma. In DNA form, the CDR3 reads TGCAGCGTTGAGGCAATCCAGGGGGCGGCAGCTTTCTTT. Its translation is CSVEAIQGAAAFF.